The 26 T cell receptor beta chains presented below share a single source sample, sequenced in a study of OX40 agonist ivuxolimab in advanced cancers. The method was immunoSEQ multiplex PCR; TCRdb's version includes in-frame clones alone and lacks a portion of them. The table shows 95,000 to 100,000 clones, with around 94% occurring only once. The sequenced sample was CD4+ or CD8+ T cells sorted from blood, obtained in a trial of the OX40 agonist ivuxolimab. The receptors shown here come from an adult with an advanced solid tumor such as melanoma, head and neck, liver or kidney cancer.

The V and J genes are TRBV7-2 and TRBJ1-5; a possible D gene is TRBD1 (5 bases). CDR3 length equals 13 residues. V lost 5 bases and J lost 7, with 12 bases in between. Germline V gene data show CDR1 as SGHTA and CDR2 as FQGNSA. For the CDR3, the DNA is TGTGCCAGCAGCGACGGGACCACGCAGCCCCAGCATTTT. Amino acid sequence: CASSDGTTQPQHF.

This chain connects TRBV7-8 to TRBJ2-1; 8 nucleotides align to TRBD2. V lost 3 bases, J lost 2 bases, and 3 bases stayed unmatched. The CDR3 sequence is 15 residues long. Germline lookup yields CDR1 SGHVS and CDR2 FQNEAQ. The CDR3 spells CASSFREGTYNEQFF. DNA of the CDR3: TGTGCCAGCAGCTTCCGGGAGGGCACCTACAATGAGCAGTTCTTC.

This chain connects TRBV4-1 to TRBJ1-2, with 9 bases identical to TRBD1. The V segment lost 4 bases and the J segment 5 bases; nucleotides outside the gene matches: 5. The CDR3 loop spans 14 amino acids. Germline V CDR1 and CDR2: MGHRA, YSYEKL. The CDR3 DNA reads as TGCGCCAGCAGCCGAGGGACAGGGTCGTATGGCTACACCTTC. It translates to CASSRGTGSYGYTF.

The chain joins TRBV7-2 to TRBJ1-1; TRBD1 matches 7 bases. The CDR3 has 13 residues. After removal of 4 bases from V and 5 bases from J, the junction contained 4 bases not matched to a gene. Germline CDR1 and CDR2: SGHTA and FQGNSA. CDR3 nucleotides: TGTGCCAGCAGCTCTCACAGGGGAACTGAAGCTTTCTTT. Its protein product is CASSSHRGTEAFF.

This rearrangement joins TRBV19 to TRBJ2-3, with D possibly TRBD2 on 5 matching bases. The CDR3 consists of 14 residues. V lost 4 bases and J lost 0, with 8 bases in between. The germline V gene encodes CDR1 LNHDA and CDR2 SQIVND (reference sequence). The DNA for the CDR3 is TGTGCCAGTAGTACTGGGGAGAGCACAGATACGCAGTATTTT. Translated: CASSTGESTDTQYF. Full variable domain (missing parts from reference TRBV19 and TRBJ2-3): DGGITQSPKYLFRKEGQNVTLSCEQNLNHDAMYWYRQDPGQGLRLIYYSQIVNDFQKGDIAEGYSVSREKKESFPLTVTSAQKNPTAFYLCASSTGESTDTQYFGPGTRLTVL.

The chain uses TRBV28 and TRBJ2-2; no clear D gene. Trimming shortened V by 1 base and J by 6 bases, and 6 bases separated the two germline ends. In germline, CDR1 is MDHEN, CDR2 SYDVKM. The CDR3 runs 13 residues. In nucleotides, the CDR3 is TGTGCCAGCAGTTTATTGGTCCCCGGGGAGCTGTTTTTT. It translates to CASSLLVPGELFF.

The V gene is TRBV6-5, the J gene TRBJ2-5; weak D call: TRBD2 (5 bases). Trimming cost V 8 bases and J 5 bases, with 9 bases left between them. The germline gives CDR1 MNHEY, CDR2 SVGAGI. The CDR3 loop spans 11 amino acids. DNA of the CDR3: TGTGCCAGCCAATCGGGGGAGACCCAGTACTTC. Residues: CASQSGETQYF.

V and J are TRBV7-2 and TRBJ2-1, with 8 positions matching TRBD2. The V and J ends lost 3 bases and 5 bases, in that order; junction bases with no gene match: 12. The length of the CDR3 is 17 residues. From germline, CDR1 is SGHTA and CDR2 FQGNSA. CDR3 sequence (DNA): TGTGCCAGCAGCTTGGCGGTTTGGGTAGCGGGGAACAATGAGCAGTTCTTC. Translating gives CASSLAVWVAGNNEQFF.

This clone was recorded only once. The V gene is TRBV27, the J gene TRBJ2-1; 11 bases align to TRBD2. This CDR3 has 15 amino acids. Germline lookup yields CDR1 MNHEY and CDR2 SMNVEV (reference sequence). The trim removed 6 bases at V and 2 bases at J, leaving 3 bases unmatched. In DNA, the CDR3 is TGTGCCAGCAGGCTACTAGCGGGAGCCTACAATGAGCAGTTCTTC. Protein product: CASRLLAGAYNEQFF.

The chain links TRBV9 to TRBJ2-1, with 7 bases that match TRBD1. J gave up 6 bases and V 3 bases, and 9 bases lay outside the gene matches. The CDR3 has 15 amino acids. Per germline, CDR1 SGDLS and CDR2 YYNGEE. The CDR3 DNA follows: TGTGCCAGCAGCGCGGAACCTCAGGGGGTCAATGAGCAGTTCTTC. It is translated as CASSAEPQGVNEQFF.

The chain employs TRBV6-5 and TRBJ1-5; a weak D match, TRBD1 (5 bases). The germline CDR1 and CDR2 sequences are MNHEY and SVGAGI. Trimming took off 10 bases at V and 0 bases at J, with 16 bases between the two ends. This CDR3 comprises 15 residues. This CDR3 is CATNRGTYSNQPQHF. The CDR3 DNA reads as TGTGCCACCAATAGGGGAACTTATAGCAATCAGCCCCAGCATTTT.

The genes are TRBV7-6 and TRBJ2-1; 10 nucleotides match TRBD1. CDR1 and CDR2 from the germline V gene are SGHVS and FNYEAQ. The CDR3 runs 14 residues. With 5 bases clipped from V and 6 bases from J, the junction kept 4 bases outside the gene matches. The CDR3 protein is CASSPRTGGNEQFF. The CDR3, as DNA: TGTGCCAGCAGCCCTCGGACAGGGGGCAATGAGCAGTTCTTC. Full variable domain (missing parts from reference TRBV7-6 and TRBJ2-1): GAGVSQSPRYKVTKRGQDVALRCDPISGHVSLYWYRQALGQGPEFLTYFNYEAQQDKSGLPNDRFSAERPEGSISTLTIQRTEQRDSAMYRCASSPRTGGNEQFFGPGTRLTVL.

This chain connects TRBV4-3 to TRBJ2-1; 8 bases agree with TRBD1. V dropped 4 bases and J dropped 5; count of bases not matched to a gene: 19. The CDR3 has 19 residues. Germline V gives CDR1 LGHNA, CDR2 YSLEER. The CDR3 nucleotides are TGCGCCAGCAGCCGAACTCCCCTCTCAGGGGGCGATTCGGACAATGAGCAGTTCTTC. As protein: CASSRTPLSGGDSDNEQFF.

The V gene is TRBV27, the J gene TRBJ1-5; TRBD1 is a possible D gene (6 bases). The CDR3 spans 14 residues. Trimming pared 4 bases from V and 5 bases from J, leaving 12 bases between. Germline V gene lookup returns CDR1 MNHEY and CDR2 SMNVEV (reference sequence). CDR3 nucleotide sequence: TGTGCCAGCAGTTCCCGGGACATTGATCAGCCCCAGCATTTT. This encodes CASSSRDIDQPQHF.

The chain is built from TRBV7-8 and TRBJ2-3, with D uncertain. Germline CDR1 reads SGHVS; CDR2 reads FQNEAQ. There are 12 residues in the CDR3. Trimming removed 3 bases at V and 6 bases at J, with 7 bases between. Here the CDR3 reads CASSFRVDTQYF. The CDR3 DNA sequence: TGTGCCAGCAGCTTTAGGGTTGATACGCAGTATTTT.

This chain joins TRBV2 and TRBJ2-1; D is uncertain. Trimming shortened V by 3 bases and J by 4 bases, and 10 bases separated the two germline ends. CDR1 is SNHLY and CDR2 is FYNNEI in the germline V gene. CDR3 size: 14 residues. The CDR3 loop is CASSDPVGYNEQFF. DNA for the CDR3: TGTGCCAGCAGTGACCCGGTCGGGTACAATGAGCAGTTCTTC.

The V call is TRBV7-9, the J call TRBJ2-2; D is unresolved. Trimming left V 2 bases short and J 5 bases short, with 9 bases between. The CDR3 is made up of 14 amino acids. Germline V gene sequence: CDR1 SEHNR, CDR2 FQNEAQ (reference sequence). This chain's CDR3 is CASSLRRPTGELFF. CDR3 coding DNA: TGTGCCAGCAGCTTAAGGCGTCCGACCGGGGAGCTGTTTTTT.

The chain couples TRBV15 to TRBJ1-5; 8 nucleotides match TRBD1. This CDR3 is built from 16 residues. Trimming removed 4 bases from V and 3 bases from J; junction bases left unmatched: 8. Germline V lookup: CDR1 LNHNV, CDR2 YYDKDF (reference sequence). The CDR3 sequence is CATSTGDRRHNQPQHF. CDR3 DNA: TGTGCCACCAGCACCGGGGACAGGAGACACAATCAGCCCCAGCATTTT.

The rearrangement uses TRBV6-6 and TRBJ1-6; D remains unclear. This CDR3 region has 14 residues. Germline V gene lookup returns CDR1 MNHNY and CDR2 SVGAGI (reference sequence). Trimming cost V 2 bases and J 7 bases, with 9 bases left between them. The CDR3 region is CASSYSSQNSPLHF. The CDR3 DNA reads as TGTGCCAGCAGTTACAGCTCCCAAAATTCACCCCTCCACTTT.

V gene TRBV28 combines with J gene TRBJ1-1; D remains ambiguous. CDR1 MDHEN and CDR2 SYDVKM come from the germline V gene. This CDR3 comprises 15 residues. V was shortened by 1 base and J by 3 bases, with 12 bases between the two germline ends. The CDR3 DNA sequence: TGTGCCAGCAGTTTATATACCAAAAGGGACACTGAAGCTTTCTTT. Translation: CASSLYTKRDTEAFF. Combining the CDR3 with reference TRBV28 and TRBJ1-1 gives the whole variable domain DVKVTQSSRYLVKRTGEKVFLECVQDMDHENMFWYRQDPGLGLRLIYFSYDVKMKEKGDIPEGYSVSREKKERFSLILESASTNQTSMYLCASSLYTKRDTEAFFGQGTRLTVV.

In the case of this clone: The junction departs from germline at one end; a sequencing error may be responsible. CDR3 sequence: CASSLVHGPGNTIYF. The CDR3 bases are TGTGCTAGCAGCTTAGTGCACGGACCTGGAAACACCATATATTTT. This chain links TRBV7-7 with TRBJ1-3, with unresolved D. This CDR3 comprises 15 residues. Germline V gives CDR1 SSHAT, CDR2 FNYEAQ (reference sequence).

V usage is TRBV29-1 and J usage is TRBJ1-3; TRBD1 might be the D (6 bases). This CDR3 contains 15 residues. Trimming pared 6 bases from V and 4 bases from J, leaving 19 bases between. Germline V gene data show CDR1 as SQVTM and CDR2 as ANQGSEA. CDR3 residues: CSVRAPGEAGNTIYF. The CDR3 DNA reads TGCAGCGTCCGAGCCCCAGGGGAAGCGGGAAACACCATATATTTT.

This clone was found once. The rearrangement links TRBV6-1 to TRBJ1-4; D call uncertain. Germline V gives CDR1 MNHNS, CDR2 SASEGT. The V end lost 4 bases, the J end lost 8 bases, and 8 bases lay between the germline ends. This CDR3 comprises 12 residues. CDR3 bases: TGTGCCAGCAGTGGACTGGGGGAAAAACTGTTTTTT. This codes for CASSGLGEKLFF.

In DNA form, the CDR3 reads TGTGCCAGCAGCTTAGCCGGCGGGGGGAACACCGGGGAGCTGTTTTTT. It specifies CASSLAGGGNTGELFF. This chain links TRBV7-2 with TRBJ2-2; TRBD2 agrees at 7 bases. In germline, CDR1 is SGHTA, CDR2 FQGNSA. The CDR3 spans 16 residues. After removal of 0 bases from V and 1 base from J, the junction contained 2 bases not matched to a gene.

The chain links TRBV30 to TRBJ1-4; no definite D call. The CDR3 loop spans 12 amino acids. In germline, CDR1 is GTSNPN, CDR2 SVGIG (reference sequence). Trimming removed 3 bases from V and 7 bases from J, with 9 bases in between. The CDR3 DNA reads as TGTGCCTGGAGGCAGATAGGTGAAAAACTGTTTTTT. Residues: CAWRQIGEKLFF.

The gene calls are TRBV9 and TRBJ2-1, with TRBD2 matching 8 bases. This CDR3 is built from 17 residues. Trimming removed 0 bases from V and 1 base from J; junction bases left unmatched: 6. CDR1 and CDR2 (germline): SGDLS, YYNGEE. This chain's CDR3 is CASSVGGSGASYNEQFF. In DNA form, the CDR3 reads TGTGCCAGCAGCGTAGGGGGTAGCGGGGCATCCTACAATGAGCAGTTCTTC.